This TCR beta chain was sequenced in a study of siplizumab effects on memory and regulatory T cells. TCR templates, roughly 10^5 per sample, were assayed. Profiling relied on immunoSEQ multiplex PCR, and the TCRdb table lists in-frame clones only, not all of them. The sample has 55,000 to 70,000 clones, about 92% seen once. Study-wide results and limits: Among mappable alloreactive CD4+ clones, the Treg-derived fraction averaged roughly 70% with siplizumab versus about 25% in controls. Apparently more diverse than memory cells, naive T cells also seemed major alloresponse contributors.

To note about this clone: The target antigen is unknown.

Looked up from germline, CDR1 is MNHEY and CDR2 is SVGAGI. The CDR3 loop spans 15 amino acids. V lost 6 bases to trimming and J lost 1 base, with 16 bases between them. The rearrangement links TRBV6-5 to TRBJ2-7; D tentatively reads TRBD1 or TRBD2 (7 bases each). The sequence derives from a human donor in good health. The sequencing input was CD8+ T cells sorted from blood. In DNA form, the CDR3 reads TGTGCCAGCAGGGGGGGGACAGTCGTTTCCTACGAGCAGTACTTC. Translated: CASRGGTVVSYEQYF.